The T cell receptor beta chain described here comes from a study of tumor-infiltrating lymphocytes in localized non-small cell lung cancer. For this clone: Its specificity is unknown. The junction departs from the called germline gene at one end, perhaps through a read error.

The CDR3 totals 15 residues. The V gene's germline CDR1 is SEHNR and CDR2 FQNEAQ (reference sequence). General study results and limits: Technical variation could not be separated from intratumor heterogeneity here. Higher tumor T cell infiltration than in uninvolved lung was supported by TCRbeta sequencing. TCR sequencing covered a subset of patients with enough tissue.

Sequenced by immunoSEQ multiplex PCR; TCRdb stores in-frame clones only, minus some. Of 14,000 to 15,000 clones in the sample, roughly 80% are singletons; the top ten hold 2.6%. The chain has TRBV7-9 and TRBJ1-4; TRBD1 aligns across 7 bases. The source material was lung tumor tissue. The TCR comes from a human donor with non-small cell lung cancer. For the CDR3, the DNA is TGTGCCAGCAGCCCCCAGGACAGGACTAAGGAAAAACTGTTTTTT. Translation: CASSPQDRTKEKLFF.